Listed below are T cell receptor beta chains from one sample, sequenced in a study of beta chain features in type 1 diabetes. Generated by immunoSEQ multiplex PCR, the TCRdb table keeps only in-frame clones and is missing some. The data show 130,000 or so clones, with roughly 17% seen just once and roughly 2.5% held by the top ten. The material sequenced was central memory CD4+ T cells from blood. These receptors all come from a man between 18 and 29 years old with type 1 diabetes. Each CDR3 is given with its conserved first and last residue. Fields, in order: D gene, V gene, clone size, J gene, CDR3 protein, CDR3 DNA. D genes are given only for firm matches. Only part of the rows carry a size: once, few, many, or a class if the clone is expanded.

>TRBD1|TRBV2|few|TRBJ2-7
CASSVAGTGDYEQYF
TGTGCCAGCAGTGTAGCTGGGACAGGGGACTACGAGCAGTACTTC
>-|TRBV5-1|-|TRBJ1-5
CASSKDSNQPQHF
TGCGCCAGCAGCAAGGATAGCAATCAGCCCCAGCATTTT
>-|TRBV28|few|TRBJ1-2
CASRDLWVGYTF
TGTGCCAGCAGGGACTTATGGGTTGGCTACACCTTC
>-|TRBV11-2|-|TRBJ1-2
CASSPSVGYTF
TGTGCCAGCAGCCCCTCAGTTGGCTACACCTTC
>TRBD2|TRBV30|-|TRBJ2-3
CAWSRPGLAGSTDTQYF
TGTGCCTGGAGTAGACCGGGACTAGCGGGGAGCACAGATACGCAGTATTTT
>TRBD2|TRBV4-1|-|TRBJ2-1
CASRLAWSDYNEQFF
TGCGCCAGCAGACTAGCGTGGAGTGACTACAATGAGCAGTTCTTC
>-|TRBV7-2|few|TRBJ2-5
CASSPGDAAYQETQYF
TGTGCCAGCAGCCCAGGGGACGCAGCATACCAAGAGACCCAGTACTTC
>-|TRBV2|-|TRBJ2-3
CASNYGGPSTDTQYF
TGTGCCAGCAATTACGGGGGCCCTAGCACAGATACGCAGTATTTT
>-|TRBV28|-|TRBJ2-1
CASSLSLEFSGEFF
TGTGCCAGCAGTTTATCCCTGGAGTTCAGTGGAGAGTTCTTC
>-|TRBV6-5|-|TRBJ2-1
CASSYDGTVYNEQFF
TGTGCCAGCAGTTACGACGGGACGGTATACAATGAGCAGTTCTTC
>-|TRBV18|-|TRBJ2-3
CASSGETGADTQYF
TGTGCCAGCTCAGGAGAAACGGGAGCAGATACGCAGTATTTT
>-|TRBV10-3|-|TRBJ2-3
CAATRQSTDTQYF
TGTGCCGCTACTCGCCAGAGCACAGATACGCAGTATTTT
>-|TRBV30|-|TRBJ2-3
CAWSDHSSSAVDTQYF
TGTGCCTGGAGTGACCACTCTTCGTCCGCGGTAGATACGCAGTATTTT
>-|TRBV14|few|TRBJ1-5
CASSPIGGNQPQHF
TGTGCCAGCAGCCCCATAGGGGGCAATCAGCCCCAGCATTTT
>-|TRBV7-2|few|TRBJ2-5
CASSLGPGGGPETQYF
TGTGCCAGCAGCCTCGGACCGGGGGGCGGGCCAGAGACCCAGTACTTC
>-|TRBV28|-|TRBJ1-5
CASSLTGISNQPQHF
TGTGCCAGCAGTCTAACAGGGATAAGCAATCAGCCCCAGCATTTT
>TRBD1|TRBV11-2|-|TRBJ2-5
CASSPDRAETQYF
TGTGCCAGCAGTCCGGACAGGGCAGAGACCCAGTACTTC
>-|TRBV7-2|-|TRBJ2-5
CASSSYQQGQETQYF
TGTGCCAGCAGCTCATACCAACAGGGTCAAGAGACCCAGTACTTC
>-|TRBV30|-|TRBJ1-1
CAWSRENTEAFF
TGTGCCTGGAGTCGTGAGAACACTGAAGCTTTCTTT
>-|TRBV30|-|TRBJ1-5
CAWSVQVSNQPQHF
TGTGCCTGGAGTGTACAGGTTAGCAATCAGCCCCAGCATTTT
>-|TRBV23-1|-|TRBJ2-2
CASSLRRPGSCFF
-
>-|TRBV5-1|few|TRBJ2-1
CASSKGQRGSGEQFF
TGCGCCAGCAGCAAGGGACAGAGAGGTAGCGGTGAGCAGTTCTTC
>-|TRBV7-8|few|TRBJ2-1
CASSLAGSIGSYNEQFF
TGTGCCAGCAGCTTAGCGGGTTCTATTGGCTCCTACAATGAGCAGTTCTTC
>-|TRBV20-1|few|TRBJ2-5
CSVPNQETQYF
TGCAGTGTTCCTAATCAAGAGACCCAGTACTTC
>-|TRBV7-2|-|TRBJ2-2
CASSPTALAGELFF
TGTGCCAGCAGCCCCACCGCGCTAGCCGGGGAGCTGTTTTTT
>TRBD1|TRBV25-1|-|TRBJ1-2
CASSEGQGLGYTF
TGTGCCAGCAGTGAGGGACAGGGTTTGGGCTACACCTTC
>TRBD2|TRBV14|few|TRBJ2-7
CASSPTLGLAAYEQYF
TGTGCCAGCAGCCCCACCCTCGGGCTAGCGGCCTACGAGCAGTACTTC
>-|TRBV18|many|TRBJ2-3
CASSPPGLLGSDTQYF
TGTGCCAGCTCGCCGCCCGGATTACTGGGCTCAGATACGCAGTATTTT
>-|TRBV15|few|TRBJ2-3
CATSRGGTQTDTQYF
TGTGCCACCAGCCGTGGCGGGACCCAAACAGATACGCAGTATTTT
>TRBD1|TRBV7-2|-|TRBJ2-7
CASSLAPGGGYEQYF
TGTGCCAGCAGCTTAGCCCCAGGGGGCGGCTACGAGCAGTACTTC
>-|TRBV6-5|-|TRBJ2-3
CASSYSTGPSDTQYF
TGTGCCAGCAGTTACTCAACGGGCCCTTCAGATACGCAGTATTTT
>-|TRBV11-2|few|TRBJ2-1
CASSLNNEQFF
TGTGCCAGCAGCTTAAACAATGAGCAGTTCTTC
>-|TRBV5-4|-|TRBJ1-2
CASSLEGHGYTF
TGTGCCAGCAGCTTGGAAGGGCATGGCTACACCTTC
>-|TRBV4-1|once|TRBJ2-3
CASSQLVTKDTQYF
TGCGCCAGCAGCCAACTGGTGACCAAAGATACGCAGTATTTT
>-|TRBV7-8|few|TRBJ2-5
CASSVGTSQETQYF
TGTGCCAGCAGCGTCGGGACGAGCCAAGAGACCCAGTACTTC
>TRBD1|TRBV7-9|few|TRBJ2-2
CASSFTTGTNTGELFF
TGTGCCAGCAGCTTTACGACAGGGACCAACACCGGGGAGCTGTTTTTT
>-|TRBV7-9|-|TRBJ2-7
CASSLIGSSYEQYF
TGTGCCAGCAGCTTAATCGGGTCCTCCTACGAGCAGTACTTC
>TRBD2|TRBV7-2|few|TRBJ2-5
CASSLRLAGGTNEETQYF
TGTGCCAGCAGCTTAAGACTAGCGGGAGGCACAAACGAGGAGACCCAGTACTTC
>-|TRBV6-5|-|TRBJ1-1
CASSYSSTSVNTEAFF
TGTGCCAGCAGTTACTCGAGTACGTCGGTGAACACTGAAGCTTTCTTT
>-|TRBV30|-|TRBJ1-5
CAWGGGNQPQHF
TGTGCCTGGGGAGGGGGCAATCAGCCCCAGCATTTT
>TRBD1|TRBV29-1|-|TRBJ1-2
CSVVRRGEYGYTF
TGCAGCGTTGTTCGCAGGGGGGAATATGGCTACACCTTC
>TRBD1|TRBV7-2|-|TRBJ2-5
CASRLRQGAETQYF
TGTGCCAGCAGACTACGACAGGGGGCGGAGACCCAGTACTTC
>-|TRBV29-1|few|TRBJ2-3
CSVDGGPGHPTDTQYF
TGCAGCGTTGATGGGGGCCCGGGCCACCCCACAGATACGCAGTATTTT
>TRBD1|TRBV9|-|TRBJ2-2
CASSSRTGYTGELFF
TGTGCCAGCAGCTCCAGGACAGGGTACACCGGGGAGCTGTTTTTT
>-|TRBV28|few|TRBJ1-1
CASSLGTYTEAFF
TGTGCCAGCAGCTTAGGGACCTACACTGAAGCTTTCTTT
>-|TRBV7-2|few|TRBJ2-1
CASSLVQQRTYNEQFF
TGTGCCAGCAGCTTAGTCCAACAGCGCACCTACAATGAGCAGTTCTTC
>TRBD2|TRBV6-6|few|TRBJ2-1
CATFGTSGYNEQFF
TGTGCCACCTTCGGGACTAGCGGCTACAATGAGCAGTTCTTC
>-|TRBV6-5|-|TRBJ1-3
CASGTVSQRGNTIYF
TGTGCCAGCGGAACAGTTTCCCAACGCGGAAACACCATATATTTT
>-|TRBV30|few|TRBJ1-5
CAWSMVRNQPQHF
TGTGCCTGGAGTATGGTGCGCAATCAGCCCCAGCATTTT
>TRBD2|TRBV29-1|-|TRBJ2-3
CSAGMLGLAGSTDTQYF
TGCAGCGCCGGAATGCTGGGACTAGCGGGTAGCACAGATACGCAGTATTTT
>-|TRBV7-9|-|TRBJ2-7
CATMMSTLAYEQYF
TGTGCCACCATGATGTCCACACTTGCCTACGAGCAGTACTTC